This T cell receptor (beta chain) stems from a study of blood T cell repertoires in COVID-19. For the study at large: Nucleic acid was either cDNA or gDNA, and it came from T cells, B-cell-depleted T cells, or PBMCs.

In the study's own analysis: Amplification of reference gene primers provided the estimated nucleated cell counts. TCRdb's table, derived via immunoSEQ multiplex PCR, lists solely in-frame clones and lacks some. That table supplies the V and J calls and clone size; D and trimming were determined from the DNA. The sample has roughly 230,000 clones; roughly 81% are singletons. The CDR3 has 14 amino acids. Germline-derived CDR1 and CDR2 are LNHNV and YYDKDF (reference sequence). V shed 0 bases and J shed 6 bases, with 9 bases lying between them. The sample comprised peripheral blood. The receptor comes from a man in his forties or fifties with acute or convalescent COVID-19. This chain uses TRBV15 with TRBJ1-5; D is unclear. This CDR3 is CATSRDGGLQPQHF. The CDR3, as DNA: TGTGCCACCAGCAGAGACGGAGGGCTTCAGCCCCAGCATTTT.